This is a list of T cell receptor beta chains from one sample in a study of CD8 T cells in Susac syndrome. TCRdb reanalysed the immunoSEQ multiplex PCR reads using MiXCR and keeps one entry per CDR3 protein. The sample records around 180,000 distinct CDR3 sequences, 85% to 95% being singletons. The sample taken for sequencing was CD4+ T cells from PBMCs. Every receptor here comes from a human donor with Susac syndrome. The CDR3 runs from the conserved cysteine through the conserved F or W. The D gene is left open where the match is weak.

j_gene | d_gene | v_gene | CDR3nt | CDR3aa
TRBJ2-1 | NA | TRBV2 | TGTGCCAGCAGTGATCTTGGGGGGTCCTACAATGAGCAGTTCTTC | CASSDLGGSYNEQFF
TRBJ2-2 | NA | TRBV20-1 | TGCAGTGCTAGCGAGCTTAACACCGGGGAGCTGTTTTTT | CSASELNTGELFF
TRBJ2-3 | TRBD2 | TRBV5-4 | TGTGCCAGCAGCTTGTATACGGCGGGGGAACAGTCGCAGTATTTT | CASSLYTAGEQSQYF
TRBJ1-3 | NA | TRBV9 | TGTGCCAGCAGCGGCGACGGACAGATTGGAAACACCATATATTTT | CASSGDGQIGNTIYF
TRBJ2-7 | TRBD2 | TRBV29-1 | TGCAGCGTGACTAGCGGGGGGGCCACCGAGCAGTACTTC | CSVTSGGATEQYF
TRBJ1-2 | NA | TRBV18 | TGTGCCAGCTCACCAGTGGGGTATGGCTACACCTTC | CASSPVGYGYTF
TRBJ2-5 | TRBD2 | TRBV5-1 | TGCGCCAGCAGCTTACTAGCGGGAACGGAGACCCAGTACTTC | CASSLLAGTETQYF
TRBJ2-7 | TRBD2 | TRBV5-4 | TGTGCCAGCAGCTTGGCTGGGACTAGCGGGACATACTACGAGCAGTACTTC | CASSLAGTSGTYYEQYF
TRBJ1-2 | NA | TRBV29-1 | TGCAGCGTTGAAGGCCCGAGGGAGTATGGCTACACCTTC | CSVEGPREYGYTF
TRBJ2-1 | NA | TRBV7-2 | TGTGCCAGCAGCTTAGCCTGGGACCCCCTATGGAATGAGCAGTTCTTC | CASSLAWDPLWNEQFF
TRBJ1-5 | TRBD1 | TRBV12-3/TRBV12-4 | TGTGCCAGCAGCCCTGGACAGGGCGAGGATCAGCCCCAGCATTTT | CASSPGQGEDQPQHF
TRBJ2-7 | NA | TRBV20-1 | TGCAGTGCTAGAAGTCCAAATTCCTACGAGCAGTACTTC | CSARSPNSYEQYF
TRBJ2-7 | TRBD1 | TRBV10-2 | TGTGCCAGCAGTCGGGACAGCACCTACGAGCAGTACTTC | CASSRDSTYEQYF
TRBJ1-4 | TRBD1 | TRBV4-2 | TGTGCCAGCAGCCAAGTGATCACAGGGGGCGCGGGGTGGAGTGAAAAACTGTTTTTT | CASSQVITGGAGWSEKLFF
TRBJ2-1 | TRBD1 | TRBV5-1 | TGCGCCAGCAGCTTGGTTGGGACAGGGTTGAATGAGCAGTTCTTC | CASSLVGTGLNEQFF